Listed here are 19 T cell receptor beta chains from one sample, sequenced in a study of cytomegalovirus exposure and HLA in healthy donors. PCR used 60 Vbeta primers and 13 Jbeta primers. Profiling relied on immunoSEQ multiplex PCR, and the TCRdb table lists in-frame clones only, not all of them. The table includes tens of thousands of clones, around 79% detected once. Source material: PBMCs. Receptors were obtained from a woman aged 25 to 45 in good health and CMV-seropositive.

This chain uses TRBV5-6 with TRBJ2-5; 7 positions agree with TRBD2. The CDR3 sequence is 14 residues long. The germline gives CDR1 SGHDT, CDR2 YYEEEE. J lost 2 bases, V lost 3 bases, and 4 bases had no gene match. CDR3 in DNA: TGTGCCAGCAGCTCGCTAGCGGATCAAGAGACCCAGTACTTC. Its protein is CASSSLADQETQYF.

The chain links TRBV27 to TRBJ1-1; no reliable D call. This CDR3 has 15 amino acids. Trimming removed 3 bases from V and 5 bases from J, with 16 bases in between. Germline CDR1 is MNHEY and CDR2 is SMNVEV (reference sequence). The CDR3 bases are TGTGCCAGCAGTTTCCAGGCCCCGAGGGAGACTGAAGCTTTCTTT. Protein sequence: CASSFQAPRETEAFF.

CDR3: CATSSGRASYNEQFF. The CDR3 nucleotides are TGTGCCACCAGCAGCGGGAGGGCCTCCTACAATGAGCAGTTCTTC. V gene TRBV15 combines with J gene TRBJ2-1; 8 positions agree with TRBD2. J lost 0 bases, V lost 3 bases, and 1 base had no gene match. CDR1 is LNHNV and CDR2 is YYDKDF in the germline V gene (reference sequence). The CDR3 contains 15 residues.

This clone was recorded once. The chain links TRBV5-6 to TRBJ2-1; no firm D call. The ends were cut back, 4 bases at V and 12 bases at J, with 14 bases in the middle. Germline-derived CDR1 and CDR2 are SGHDT and YYEEEE. This CDR3 spans 12 amino acids. The CDR3 here is CASSESSRRQFF. In nucleotides, the CDR3 is TGTGCCAGCAGCGAAAGTAGCCGGAGGCAGTTCTTC.

The chain links TRBV28 to TRBJ2-1; D unclear. The V end lost 1 base, the J end lost 4 bases, and 5 bases lay between the germline ends. Looked up from germline, CDR1 is MDHEN and CDR2 is SYDVKM. The CDR3 loop spans 13 amino acids. The CDR3 is CASSLSRYNEQFF. Written as DNA, the CDR3 is TGTGCCAGCAGTTTATCGAGGTACAATGAGCAGTTCTTC.

This clone was found once. The chain is built from TRBV4-2 and TRBJ2-1; D not certain. The CDR3 consists of 15 residues. Trimming pared 5 bases from V and 3 bases from J, leaving 14 bases between. Germline loops: CDR1 LGHNA, CDR2 YNFKEQ. CDR3 loop: CASSLRVGLYNEQFF. The CDR3 region has the DNA TGTGCCAGCAGCTTACGAGTCGGTCTCTACAATGAGCAGTTCTTC.

This sequence joins TRBV30 and TRBJ2-1; 7 positions agree with TRBD2. CDR3 length: 13 residues. Germline V gene sequence: CDR1 GTSNPN, CDR2 SVGIG (reference sequence). Trimming took 5 bases from V and 4 from J; bases not matched to a gene: 5. As DNA, the CDR3 is TGTGCCTGGGGGGAGGGATTATACAATGAGCAGTTCTTC. Its protein is CAWGEGLYNEQFF.

In its sample, this clone was seen a few times. The chain recombines TRBV6-1 with TRBJ1-2; perhaps TRBD1 as D (5 bases). Germline loops: CDR1 MNHNS, CDR2 SASEGT. The CDR3 loop spans 12 amino acids. V dropped 6 bases and J dropped 5 bases, with 10 bases sitting between them. The CDR3 sequence: CASSRRGYGYTF. The CDR3 coding sequence is TGTGCCAGCAGCCGCCGGGGGTATGGCTACACCTTC.

The genes are TRBV12-5 and TRBJ2-1; TRBD2 matches at 10 bases. Germline loops: CDR1 LGHNT, CDR2 FRNRAP. The CDR3 has 21 amino acids. V was clipped by 6 bases and J by 2 bases; unmatched bases: 22. The CDR3 loop reads CASGGIEREGLPAGPYNEQFF. CDR3 in DNA: TGTGCTAGTGGGGGGATCGAGCGGGAGGGCCTCCCGGCTGGGCCCTACAATGAGCAGTTCTTC.

This clone was seen a single time. The chain employs TRBV2 and TRBJ1-3; D gene uncertain. Germline CDR1 and CDR2: SNHLY and FYNNEI. Trimming cost V 3 bases and J 4 bases, with 10 bases left between them. CDR3 size: 14 residues. The CDR3 here is CASSDGVPGNTIYF. CDR3 in DNA: TGTGCCAGCAGTGACGGGGTACCCGGAAACACCATATATTTT.

This clone was seen many times. This sequence joins TRBV7-2 and TRBJ2-3; 9 nucleotides agree with TRBD2. Germline CDR1 and CDR2: SGHTA and FQGNSA. This CDR3 contains 14 residues. Trimming at V came to 2 bases and at J to 5 bases, leaving 2 bases not matched to a gene. CDR3 nucleotide sequence: TGTGCCAGCAGCTTACTAGCGGGAAGAGATACGCAGTATTTT. Its protein product is CASSLLAGRDTQYF.

V is TRBV9 and J is TRBJ2-1; 8 nucleotides agree with TRBD2. This CDR3 contains 15 residues. The germline V gene encodes CDR1 SGDLS and CDR2 YYNGEE. The junction had 6 bases not matched to a gene; V was cut back by 4 bases and J by 3 bases. The CDR3 sequence is CASSPGTRFYNEQFF. CDR3 DNA: TGTGCCAGCAGCCCCGGGACTAGATTCTACAATGAGCAGTTCTTC. The full variable domain, its missing parts supplied by reference TRBV9 and TRBJ2-1, is DSGVTQTPKHLITATGQRVTLRCSPRSGDLSVYWYQQSLDQGLQFLIQYYNGEERAKGNILERFSAQQFPDLHSELNLSSLELGDSALYFCASSPGTRFYNEQFFGPGTRLTVL.

The chain employs TRBV18 and TRBJ1-2, with 7 nucleotides matching TRBD1. The germline gives CDR1 KGHSH, CDR2 LQKENI. The ends lost 1 base at V and 4 bases at J; junction bases unmatched: 0. This CDR3 is 13 amino acids long. The CDR3 region is CASSPQGAYGYTF. The CDR3 nucleotides read TGTGCCAGCTCACCACAGGGGGCCTATGGCTACACCTTC. Filled out from reference TRBV18 and TRBJ1-2, the complete variable domain reads NAGVMQNPRHLVRRRGQEARLRCSPMKGHSHVYWYRQLPEEGLKFMVYLQKENIIDESGMPKERFSAEFPKEGPSILRIQQVVRGDSAAYFCASSPQGAYGYTFGSGTRLTVV.

The chain has TRBV5-4 and TRBJ2-1; TRBD1 matches at 12 bases. The CDR3 has 16 amino acids. Germline values: CDR1 SGHNT, CDR2 YYREEE (reference sequence). The V gene end was trimmed by 2 bases and the J gene end by 6 bases; junction bases not matched to a gene: 6. This CDR3 is CASSFITGQGANEQFF. DNA of the CDR3: TGTGCCAGCAGCTTCATAACGGGACAGGGGGCCAATGAGCAGTTCTTC.

The V call is TRBV5-6, the J call TRBJ2-3, with 12 bases that match TRBD2. This CDR3 region has 15 residues. Germline V gene lookup returns CDR1 SGHDT and CDR2 YYEEEE. After removal of 5 bases from V and 3 bases from J, the junction contained 4 bases not matched to a gene. This CDR3 reads CASRPTSGRTDTQYF. The CDR3, as DNA: TGTGCCAGCAGACCGACTAGCGGGAGAACAGATACGCAGTATTTT.

V and J are TRBV6-6 and TRBJ1-5; 8 bases fit TRBD1. Germline V gene sequence: CDR1 MNHNY, CDR2 SVGAGI (reference sequence). This CDR3 has 15 amino acids. Losses at the gene ends were 5 bases for V and 6 bases for J; bases not matched to a gene: 9. Here the CDR3 DNA reads TGTGCCAGCAGTCTCCCAGGGGGCGACTTTCAGCCCCAGCATTTT. Its protein is CASSLPGGDFQPQHF.

CDR3 sequence reads: CASSLSGNSYEQYF. CDR3 nucleotide sequence: TGTGCCAGCAGCTTGTCGGGGAACTCCTACGAGCAGTACTTC. This chain joins TRBV11-2 and TRBJ2-7, with a tentative D call TRBD2 (5 bases). The CDR3 spans 14 residues. Looked up from germline, CDR1 is SGHAT and CDR2 is FQNNGV. V was clipped by 3 bases and J by 0 bases, with 9 bases between them. The full variable domain, its missing parts supplied by reference TRBV11-2 and TRBJ2-7, is EAGVAQSPRYKIIEKRQSVAFWCNPISGHATLYWYQQILGQGPKLLIQFQNNGVVDDSQLPKDRFSAERLKGVDSTLKIQPAKLEDSAVYLCASSLSGNSYEQYFGPGTRLTVT.

The gene calls are TRBV7-8 and TRBJ1-1; no clear D gene. Germline CDR1 is SGHVS and CDR2 is FQNEAQ. With 5 bases removed from V and 0 bases from J, the gap between germline ends came to 19 bases. The CDR3 is 17 residues long. CDR3 region: CASSPLSSMSMNTEAFF. The CDR3 DNA reads as TGTGCCAGCAGCCCATTGAGTTCTATGAGCATGAACACTGAAGCTTTCTTT.

This chain uses TRBV28 with TRBJ2-6, with 8 nucleotides matching TRBD2. Germline values: CDR1 MDHEN, CDR2 SYDVKM. V lost 4 bases to trimming and J lost 4 bases; unmatched junction nucleotides: 9. The CDR3 runs 17 residues. The CDR3 is CASSSAGRAIGANVLTF. The CDR3 DNA reads TGTGCCAGCAGTTCGGCCGGGAGGGCTATAGGGGCCAACGTCCTGACTTTC.